The 2 T cell receptor beta chains in this list originate from one sample, sequenced in a study of shared clonotypes between healthy human individuals (dated by TCRdb to the early 2020s). Libraries were made using the immunoSEQ multiplex PCR assay. This immuneACCESS table, as held by TCRdb, lists in-frame sequences with V and J called but not all clones. Of the missing ones, under half trace to an unresolved V gene in checked studies; the others have no known cause. The sample profile shows approximately 1.9 million clones; roughly 95% of them were found once. The top ten clones comprise more than 1.5% of the sample. CD8 naive samples were CD45RO-negative cells positively selected for CCR7, giving a CD45RA+CCR7+ population that excluded TemRA cells. The source material was naive CD8+ T cells from PBMCs. Interpreted using the paper, the cell subset or site label stands for: CD45RA+CCR7+. These TCRs come from a young man in good health. Some clones in this sample may be carry-over from other donors' samples.

This chain joins TRBV28 and TRBJ2-1; D call uncertain. In germline, CDR1 is MDHEN, CDR2 SYDVKM. The V gene lost 3 bases and the J gene lost 13 bases, with 16 bases spanning the gap. This CDR3 contains 13 residues. CDR3 loop: CASSFRIGSVQFF. The CDR3 coding sequence is TGTGCCAGCAGTTTTCGGATCGGATCCGTTCAGTTCTTC.

The chain is built from TRBV27 and TRBJ2-1, with 7 bases lining up with TRBD2. The trim removed 5 bases at V and 8 bases at J, leaving 9 bases unmatched. This CDR3 contains 14 residues. From germline, CDR1 is MNHEY and CDR2 SMNVEV (reference sequence). As DNA, the CDR3 is TGTGCCAGCAGTCCCCGGGACTATTACGATGAGCAGTTCTTC. This sequence encodes CASSPRDYYDEQFF.